The T cell receptor (beta chain) under discussion was sequenced for a study of cytomegalovirus exposure and HLA in healthy donors. Background on the study: Of all 400 or so donors who were genotyped, under 90% belonged to the Caucasian-associated ancestry cluster.

Remarks on this clone: The antigen is unknown.

It was with 60 Vbeta and 13 Jbeta primers that the PCR ran. Profiled with immunoSEQ multiplex PCR; TCRdb holds only in-frame clones, not every one. The sample shows about 130,000 clones, 73% of them seen only once. The study, taken as a whole, reports: The later analysis indicated that the majority of CMV-associated TCR beta chains appeared HLA-restricted.

Sequencing was performed on PBMCs. This TCR was recovered from a man aged 60 to 69 in good health and CMV-seropositive.

CDR3 residues: CASYPSGETQYF. CDR3 coding DNA: TGTGCCAGCTACCCCTCCGGAGAGACCCAGTACTTC. V usage is TRBV18 and J usage is TRBJ2-5, with D unclear. CDR1 is KGHSH, CDR2 LQKENI, per germline. The CDR3 length is 12 residues. Trimming took 7 bases from V and 4 from J, leaving 10 bases between them.